This is a list of T cell receptor beta chains from one sample in a study of spatial heterogeneity in lung cancer. TCRdb analysed the 5' RACE reads with MiXCR anew, one entry per CDR3 protein. The sample lists around 92,000 distinct CDR3 sequences, roughly 12% occurring once. The input for sequencing was PBMCs, taken at surgery. These receptors were obtained from a male donor with early-stage non-small cell lung cancer. CDR3s include the opening cysteine and the closing phenylalanine or tryptophan. Each record gives: clone size, D gene, V gene, J gene, CDR3 DNA, CDR3 protein. The D gene is left open where the match is weak. Rows may omit the clone size; those that give it use once, few, many or a size class.

size: few; D: NA; V: TRBV7-9; J: TRBJ1-1; DNA: TGTGCCAGCAGCGGATACAGGACCCAGAACACTGAAGCTTTCTTT; CDR3: CASSGYRTQNTEAFF
size: NA; D: TRBD1; V: TRBV20-1; J: TRBJ2-7; DNA: TGCAGTGCTAGTCCGGGACAGAGCTCCTACGAGCAGTACTTC; CDR3: CSASPGQSSYEQYF
size: few; D: TRBD1; V: TRBV10-2; J: TRBJ1-2; DNA: TGCGCCAGCACCATGACAGGGGATCATGGCTACACCTTC; CDR3: CASTMTGDHGYTF
size: few; D: TRBD1; V: TRBV9; J: TRBJ1-1; DNA: TGTGCCAGCAGCCCCCGGACAGGGATAAGCACTGAAGCTTTCTTT; CDR3: CASSPRTGISTEAFF
size: many; D: NA; V: TRBV7-3; J: TRBJ1-6; DNA: TGTGCCAGCAGCTCCGTAGATTCACCCCTCCACTTT; CDR3: CASSSVDSPLHF
size: NA; D: NA; V: TRBV4-3; J: TRBJ1-5; DNA: TGCGCCAGCAGCCAAGACCCAGGGAGGGGTCAGCCCCAGCATTTT; CDR3: CASSQDPGRGQPQHF
size: NA; D: TRBD1; V: TRBV6-5; J: TRBJ1-2; DNA: TGTGCCAGCGGACAGGGGTTTGGCTACACCTTC; CDR3: CASGQGFGYTF
size: NA; D: TRBD2; V: TRBV5-4; J: TRBJ2-1; DNA: TGTGCCAGCAGCTCCGGACTAGCCCGCCAGGGGAATGAGCAGTTCTTC; CDR3: CASSSGLARQGNEQFF
size: NA; D: NA; V: TRBV5-1; J: TRBJ1-2; DNA: TGCGCCAGCAGCTTGGTTTCCGCTTCAACGACTGGCTACACCTTC; CDR3: CASSLVSASTTGYTF
size: many; D: NA; V: TRBV7-3; J: TRBJ1-5; DNA: TGTGCCAGCAGCTTATCTCGGAATCAGCCCCAGCATTTT; CDR3: CASSLSRNQPQHF
size: NA; D: NA; V: TRBV24-1; J: TRBJ2-1; DNA: TGTGCCACCAGTGATTTTTCAACTAGTCCGTCCTACAATGAGCAGTTCTTC; CDR3: CATSDFSTSPSYNEQFF
size: NA; D: TRBD2; V: TRBV7-2; J: TRBJ2-1; DNA: TGTGCCAGCAGCTTGTCCGGGACTAGCGGGGGCCTTCGCTACAATGAGCAGTTCTTC; CDR3: CASSLSGTSGGLRYNEQFF
size: NA; D: TRBD2; V: TRBV29-1; J: TRBJ2-3; DNA: TGCAGCGTTAGCGGGGGGGTCACAGATACGCAGTATTTT; CDR3: CSVSGGVTDTQYF
size: few; D: NA; V: TRBV23-1; J: TRBJ2-6; DNA: TGCGCCAGCAGGCACCGACGAAGGGGTACTAGTCACTTCTACTCTGGGGCCAACGTCCTGACTTTC; CDR3: CASRHRRRGTSHFYSGANVLTF
size: NA; D: NA; V: TRBV28; J: TRBJ2-3; DNA: TGTGCCAGCAGTCTACCCGGGGGTAGCACAGATACGCAGTATTTT; CDR3: CASSLPGGSTDTQYF
size: NA; D: TRBD1; V: TRBV28; J: TRBJ1-6; DNA: TGTGCCAGCAGTTTCATGGACAGGATGGCACCCCTCCACTTT; CDR3: CASSFMDRMAPLHF